The clone carrying this TCR beta chain was seen just once. Its antigen is not known. CDR1 is SGHTA and CDR2 is FQGNSA in the germline V gene. The CDR3 extends over 13 amino acids. V was trimmed by 0 bases and J by 6 bases, leaving 9 bases between them. These data are taken from a study of cytomegalovirus exposure and HLA in healthy donors. General study points: Donors were assumed by presence/absence analyses to have roughly uniform sequencing depth. Accurate prediction of most subjects' HLA-A and HLA-B alleles from TCR beta sequences was reported.

In the PCR, 60 Vbeta and 13 Jbeta primers were used. Using immunoSEQ multiplex PCR, the repertoire was profiled, and TCRdb retains in-frame clones only, with some absent. The sample consists of around 90,000 clones, about four fifths of them appearing once. The genes are TRBV7-2 and TRBJ2-7; possibly TRBD1 for D (6 bases). The receptor was derived from a man aged 25 to 45 in good health and CMV-seronegative. Sample: PBMCs. CDR3 nucleotide sequence: TGTGCCAGCAGCTTAGCGGCAGGGGCCGAGCAGTACTTC. It encodes CASSLAAGAEQYF.